Listed here are 18 T cell receptor beta chains from one sample, sequenced in a study of blood T cell repertoires in COVID-19. Sequencing used immunoSEQ multiplex PCR; TCRdb keeps in-frame clones, though not all of them. The sample consists of about 220,000 clones, about 79% of them appearing once. Sequenced sample: peripheral blood. The receptor source for this set is a man aged 35 to 55 who had recovered from COVID-19.

This chain joins TRBV18 and TRBJ2-5; TRBD1 is a possible D gene (5 bases). V was pared by 0 bases and J by 2 bases, with 13 bases between. The CDR3 runs 16 residues. From germline, CDR1 is KGHSH and CDR2 LQKENI. DNA for the CDR3: TGTGCCAGCTCACCACCCTTTACAGGATTACAAGAGACCCAGTACTTC. Its protein is CASSPPFTGLQETQYF.

The chain links TRBV2 to TRBJ1-6; D gene uncertain. Germline values: CDR1 SNHLY, CDR2 FYNNEI. With 7 bases removed from V and 5 bases from J, the gap between germline ends came to 12 bases. There are 14 residues in the CDR3. CDR3 residues: CASKATANNSPLHF. The DNA for the CDR3 is TGTGCCAGCAAAGCAACAGCAAATAATTCACCCCTCCACTTT.

The rearrangement uses TRBV11-2 and TRBJ2-2, with 7 bases matching TRBD2. This CDR3 contains 14 residues. Germline CDR1 is SGHAT and CDR2 is FQNNGV. Written as DNA, the CDR3 is TGTGCAGGGCTAGCGGACGCGAACACCGGGGAGCTGTTTTTT. Translating it yields CAGLADANTGELFF.

V is TRBV10-3 and J is TRBJ1-1; D is ambiguous. The length of the CDR3 is 14 residues. Germline lookup yields CDR1 ENHRY and CDR2 SYGVKD. V lost 3 bases, J lost 3 bases, and 11 bases lay in between. The CDR3 region is CAISDRKDYTEAFF. The CDR3 bases are TGTGCCATCAGTGACCGGAAGGACTACACTGAAGCTTTCTTT.

The chain combines TRBV6-5 with TRBJ2-7; 9 bases match TRBD1. This CDR3 comprises 16 residues. Germline trimming cut 4 bases from V and 3 bases from J; bases unmatched to any gene: 10. Looked up from germline, CDR1 is MNHEY and CDR2 is SVGAGI. Here the CDR3 DNA reads TGTGCCAGCAGTTCCCATCCAGGACAGGGGAACTACGAGCAGTACTTC. This sequence encodes CASSSHPGQGNYEQYF.

The chain couples TRBV5-1 to TRBJ2-3; 13 nucleotides agree with TRBD2. Germline CDR1 is SGHRS and CDR2 is YFSETQ. The CDR3 spans 16 residues. With V trimmed by 4 bases and J by 5 bases, 7 bases remained unmatched. Written as DNA, the CDR3 is TGCGCCAGCAGCCCAGGACTAGCGGGGGACAAAGATACGCAGTATTTT. It is translated as CASSPGLAGDKDTQYF. Combining the CDR3 with reference TRBV5-1 and TRBJ2-3 gives the whole variable domain KAGVTQTPRYLIKTRGQQVTLSCSPISGHRSVSWYQQTPGQGLQFLFEYFSETQRNKGNFPGRFSGRQFSNSRSEMNVSTLELGDSALYLCASSPGLAGDKDTQYFGPGTRLTVL.

This chain uses TRBV11-3 with TRBJ2-7, with D perhaps matching TRBD2 (7 bases). The CDR3 is 14 residues long. V lost 8 bases to trimming and J lost 2 bases, with 16 bases between them. CDR1 and CDR2 from the germline V gene are SGHNT and YENEEA. DNA of the CDR3: TGTGCCAGCTCTCTGGTCGGGGGGCCCTACGAGCAGTACTTC. Protein sequence: CASSLVGGPYEQYF.

This chain uses TRBV6-5 with TRBJ2-7; 7 bases agree with TRBD2. This CDR3 is built from 16 residues. Germline V lookup: CDR1 MNHEY, CDR2 SVGAGI. Trimming took 2 bases from V and 3 from J; bases not matched to a gene: 10. CDR3 amino acids: CASSYLASGWIYEQYF. The CDR3 DNA sequence: TGTGCCAGCAGTTACCTGGCTAGCGGATGGATCTACGAGCAGTACTTC.

The chain couples TRBV15 to TRBJ1-4, with D possibly TRBD1 on 6 matching bases. There are 16 residues in the CDR3. From germline, CDR1 is LNHNV and CDR2 YYDKDF (reference sequence). V lost 2 bases to trimming and J lost 7 bases, with 17 bases between them. The CDR3 protein is CATSRTYRVELEKLFF. CDR3 bases: TGTGCCACCAGCAGAACTTACAGGGTTGAGCTTGAAAAACTGTTTTTT.

J is TRBJ2-3 and V is TRBV11-2, with 9 bases fitting TRBD2. The germline CDR1 and CDR2 sequences are SGHAT and FQNNGV. CDR3 length: 15 residues. Losses at the gene ends were 1 base for V and 8 bases for J; bases not matched to a gene: 7. CDR3 sequence reads: CASSLVTGAGGTQYF. CDR3 DNA sequence: TGTGCCAGCAGCTTAGTTACGGGAGCGGGAGGTACGCAGTATTTT.

V and J are TRBV15 and TRBJ2-7, with D possibly matching TRBD2 (6 bases). The CDR3 has 14 residues. V shed 0 bases and J shed 3 bases, with 9 bases lying between them. CDR1 is LNHNV and CDR2 is YYDKDF in the germline V gene (reference sequence). The CDR3 nucleotides read TGTGCCACCAGCAGAGAGGTCGGGAGCTACGAGCAGTACTTC. It yields the protein CATSREVGSYEQYF.

The J gene is TRBJ2-5, the V gene TRBV5-6, with D possibly matching TRBD2 (5 bases). Per germline, CDR1 SGHDT and CDR2 YYEEEE. The CDR3 contains 11 residues. V shed 4 bases and J shed 9 bases, with 10 bases lying between them. The CDR3 DNA reads as TGTGCCAGCAGCGTCGAGAGGGCCCAGTACTTC. It specifies CASSVERAQYF.

The CDR3 bases are TGTGCCAGCTCACCAGGGCAAGCGGGGAGCACAGATACGCAGTATTTT. Its translation is CASSPGQAGSTDTQYF. The chain links TRBV18 to TRBJ2-3; 7 bases align to TRBD2. V gave up 2 bases and J gave up 0 bases; unmatched junction bases: 5. Germline-derived CDR1 and CDR2 are KGHSH and LQKENI. This CDR3 has 16 residues.

The chain joins TRBV6-5 to TRBJ1-2; D is perhaps TRBD1 (6 bases). Looked up from germline, CDR1 is MNHEY and CDR2 is SVGAGI. The V and J ends lost 0 bases and 7 bases respectively, with 9 bases between them. The CDR3 contains 13 residues. CDR3 sequence reads: CASSYSGASGYTF. The CDR3 DNA reads TGTGCCAGCAGTTACTCGGGGGCCTCTGGCTACACCTTC.

The chain employs TRBV11-2 and TRBJ2-7; TRBD1 matches at 8 bases. This CDR3 has 16 amino acids. Germline trimming cut 3 bases from V and 3 bases from J; bases unmatched to any gene: 10. Germline loops: CDR1 SGHAT, CDR2 FQNNGV. The CDR3 here is CASSFNGQGFFYEQYF. The CDR3 DNA reads as TGTGCCAGCAGCTTTAATGGACAGGGCTTTTTCTACGAGCAGTACTTC.

The chain has TRBV18 and TRBJ2-3, with a possible D match to TRBD2 (6 bases). V was clipped by 6 bases and J by 1 base, with 11 bases between them. The length of the CDR3 is 14 residues. Germline assignment: CDR1 KGHSH and CDR2 LQKENI. The CDR3 DNA reads TGTGCCAGCTCGCGGGACGGTCGCACAGATACGCAGTATTTT. This codes for CASSRDGRTDTQYF.

J is TRBJ2-3 and V is TRBV14; TRBD2 matches at 9 bases. Germline loops: CDR1 SGHDN, CDR2 FVKESK. Trimming cost V 4 bases and J 4 bases; bases outside gene matches: 3. This CDR3 is 14 amino acids long. The CDR3 reads CASSPRLAADTQYF. The CDR3 bases are TGTGCCAGCAGCCCTAGACTAGCGGCAGATACGCAGTATTTT.

The chain is built from TRBV27 and TRBJ2-1, with 9 nucleotides matching TRBD1. Germline-derived CDR1 and CDR2 are MNHEY and SMNVEV (reference sequence). The J segment lost 12 bases and the V segment lost 4 bases, leaving 13 bases of the junction unmatched. The CDR3 has 15 amino acids. This CDR3 reads CASSSHSGQGLGQFF. The CDR3 region has the DNA TGTGCCAGCAGTTCTCATTCGGGACAGGGTCTAGGGCAGTTCTTC.